These 3 T cell receptor beta chains came from one sample sequenced in a study of T cells in women clearing cervical HPV infection. Measured with immunoSEQ multiplex PCR; TCRdb has only the in-frame clones, and not every one. The sample includes some 31,000 clones. Sequencing was carried out using blood buffy coat. The receptors were gathered from a woman between 18 and 70 years old with a cervical HPV16 infection that either progressed to CIN3+ or cleared (not recorded which).

Regarding this clone: The read ends 3 residues before the CDR3 terminus; that terminus is restored from the germline J gene. The chain recombines TRBV19 with TRBJ2-1; TRBD2 agrees at 9 bases. Germline lookup yields CDR1 LNHDA and CDR2 SQIVND (reference sequence). There are 17 residues in the CDR3. The J segment lost 2 bases and the V segment lost 3 bases, leaving 8 bases of the junction unmatched. The CDR3 bases that were read are TGTGCCAGTAGTATCGACCCCGGGACTAGCACCTACAATGAG. This gives the protein CASSIDPGTSTYNE. The full CDR3 is CASSIDPGTSTYNEQFF. The entire variable domain, with the rest obtained from reference TRBV19 and TRBJ2-1, is as follows: DGGITQSPKYLFRKEGQNVTLSCEQNLNHDAMYWYRQDPGQGLRLIYYSQIVNDFQKGDIAEGYSVSREKKESFPLTVTSAQKNPTAFYLCASSIDPGTSTYNEQFFGPGTRLTVL.

With respect to this clone: The sequence runs out 3 residues before the end of the CDR3; the remainder is reconstructed from the germline J gene. This sequence joins TRBV30 and TRBJ2-7; 12 bases fit TRBD2. V shed 4 bases and J 5 bases; nucleotides not matched to a gene: 12. Germline CDR1 is GTSNPN and CDR2 is SVGIG (reference sequence). The CDR3 is 16 residues long. The covered CDR3 bases are TGTGCCTGGAAGTCCAGAGGGACTAGCGGGTCGAACGAG. This sequence encodes CAWKSRGTSGSNE. The entire CDR3 sequence reads CAWKSRGTSGSNEQYF. The full variable domain, in which reference TRBV30 and TRBJ2-7 provide the parts outside the CDR3, is SQTIHQWPATLVQPVGSPLSLECTVEGTSNPNLYWYRQAAGRGLQLLFYSVGIGQISSEVPQNLSASRPQDRQFILSSKKLLLSDSGFYLCAWKSRGTSGSNEQYFGPGTRLTVT.

Turning to this clone: The CDR3 end falls 3 residues outside the read, so it is completed with the germline J gene. V is TRBV6-2 or TRBV6-3 and J is TRBJ2-7, with a weak D call TRBD1 (6 bases). This CDR3 region has 12 residues. V shed 5 bases and J shed 4 bases, with 9 bases lying between them. CDR1 and CDR2 from the germline V gene are MNHEY and SVGEGT. CDR3 amino acids: CASSPDRYEQYF. The sequenced CDR3 bases are TGTGCCAGCAGTCCGGACAGATACGAG.